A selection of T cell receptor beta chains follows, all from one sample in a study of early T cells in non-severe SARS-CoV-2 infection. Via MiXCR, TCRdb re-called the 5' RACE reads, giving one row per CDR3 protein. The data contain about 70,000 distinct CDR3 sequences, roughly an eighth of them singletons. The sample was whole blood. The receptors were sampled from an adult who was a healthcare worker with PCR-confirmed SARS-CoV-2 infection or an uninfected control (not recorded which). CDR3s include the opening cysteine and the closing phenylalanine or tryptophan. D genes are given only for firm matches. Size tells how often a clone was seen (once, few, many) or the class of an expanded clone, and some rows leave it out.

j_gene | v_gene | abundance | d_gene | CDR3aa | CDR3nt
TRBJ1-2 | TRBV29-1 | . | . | CSVEQRGYGYTF | TGCAGCGTTGAGCAACGGGGCTATGGCTACACCTTC
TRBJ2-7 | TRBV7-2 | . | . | CASSHPDRAGEQYF | TGTGCCAGCAGCCATCCGGATAGGGCGGGCGAGCAGTACTTC
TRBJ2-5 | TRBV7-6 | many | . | CASSPPALQETQYF | TGTGCCAGCAGCCCTCCTGCCCTCCAAGAGACCCAGTACTTC
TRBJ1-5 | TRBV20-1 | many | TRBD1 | CSAGTGYQPQHF | TGCAGTGCCGGGACAGGCTATCAGCCCCAGCATTTT
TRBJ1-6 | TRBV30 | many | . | CAWRRTGLTNSPLHF | TGTGCCTGGAGAAGAACGGGACTTACAAATTCACCCCTCCACTTT
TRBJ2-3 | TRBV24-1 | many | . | CATSLTVPDTQYF | TGTGCCACCTCCCTGACCGTGCCGGATACGCAGTATTTT
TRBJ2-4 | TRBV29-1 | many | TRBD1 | CSARQGAGDIQYF | TGCAGCGCCCGACAGGGGGCGGGTGACATTCAGTACTTC
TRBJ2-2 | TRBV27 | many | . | CASSLMYGELFF | TGTGCCAGCAGCTTAATGTACGGGGAGCTGTTTTTT
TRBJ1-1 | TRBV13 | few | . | CARGGESGEAFF | TGTGCCAGGGGAGGGGAGAGTGGAGAAGCTTTCTTT
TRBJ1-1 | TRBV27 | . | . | CASKIRGGGKNTEAFF | TGTGCCAGCAAGATAAGGGGGGGAGGAAAGAACACTGAAGCTTTCTTT
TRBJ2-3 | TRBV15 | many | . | CATSSSRDTQYF | TGTGCCACCAGCAGTTCTAGGGATACGCAGTATTTT
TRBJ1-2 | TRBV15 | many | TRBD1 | CATSGGGQNYYGYTF | TGTGCCACCAGCGGGGGGGGACAGAACTACTATGGCTACACCTTC
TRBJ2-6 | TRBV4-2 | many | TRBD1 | CASSQQGESSGANVLTF | TGTGCCAGCAGCCAGCAGGGGGAGAGCTCTGGGGCCAACGTCCTGACTTTC
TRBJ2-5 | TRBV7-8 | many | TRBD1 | CASSPGQGDIETQYF | TGTGCCAGCAGCCCCGGACAGGGAGATATAGAGACCCAGTACTTC
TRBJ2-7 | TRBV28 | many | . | CASSFSHEQYF | TGTGCCAGCAGTTTCTCCCACGAGCAGTACTTC
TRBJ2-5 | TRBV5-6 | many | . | CASSLIKDPFKTQYF | TGTGCCAGCAGCTTGATTAAGGATCCATTCAAGACCCAGTACTTC
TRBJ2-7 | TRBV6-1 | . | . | CASSWDIYEQYF | TGTGCCAGCAGTTGGGACATCTACGAGCAGTACTTC
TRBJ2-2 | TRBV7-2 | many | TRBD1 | CASSLYGQGLSIGELFF | TGTGCCAGCAGCTTATACGGACAGGGGTTGTCGATCGGGGAGCTGTTTTTT
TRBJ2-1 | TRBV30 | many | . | CAWSGYYRYPYNEQFF | TGTGCCTGGAGTGGATATTACAGGTACCCTTACAATGAGCAGTTCTTC
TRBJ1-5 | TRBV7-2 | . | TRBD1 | CASSLKTGDQPQHF | TGTGCCAGCAGCCTCAAGACAGGGGATCAGCCCCAGCATTTT
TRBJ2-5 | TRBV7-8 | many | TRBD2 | CASSLVTSGPETQYF | TGTGCCAGCAGCTTAGTCACTAGCGGCCCAGAGACCCAGTACTTC
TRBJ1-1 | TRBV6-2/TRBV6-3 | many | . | CASKREYTEAFF | TGTGCCAGCAAGAGGGAATACACTGAAGCTTTCTTT
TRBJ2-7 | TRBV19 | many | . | CASSAGAPYEQYF | TGTGCCAGTAGTGCAGGGGCCCCCTACGAGCAGTACTTC
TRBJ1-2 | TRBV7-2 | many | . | CASSPHGDYGYTF | TGTGCCAGCAGCCCTCATGGAGACTATGGCTACACCTTC
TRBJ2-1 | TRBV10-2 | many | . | CASSPTNEQFF | TGCGCCAGCAGCCCCACCAATGAGCAGTTCTTC
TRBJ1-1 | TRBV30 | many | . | CAWRATTGNTEAFF | TGTGCCTGGAGGGCCACGACAGGGAACACTGAAGCTTTCTTT
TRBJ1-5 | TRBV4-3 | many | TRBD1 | CASSQDLPRTGTDQPQHF | TGCGCCAGCAGCCAAGATCTACCCCGGACAGGGACGGATCAGCCCCAGCATTTT
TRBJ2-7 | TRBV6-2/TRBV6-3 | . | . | CASSYNSVYEQYF | TGTGCCAGCAGTTACAATAGCGTCTACGAGCAGTACTTC
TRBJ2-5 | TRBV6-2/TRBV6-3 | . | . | CASSHPVQGLETQYF | TGTGCCAGCAGTCACCCTGTGCAGGGTTTGGAGACCCAGTACTTC
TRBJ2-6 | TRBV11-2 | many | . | CASSERDLFSGANVLTF | TGTGCCAGCAGCGAACGGGACCTTTTCTCTGGGGCCAACGTCCTGACTTTC
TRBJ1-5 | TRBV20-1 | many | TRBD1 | CSARAPTGGGGNQPQHF | TGCAGTGCTAGAGCTCCGACAGGGGGCGGAGGCAATCAGCCCCAGCATTTT
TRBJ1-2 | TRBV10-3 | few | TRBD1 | CAITEDTGGAYGYTF | TGTGCCATCACTGAGGATACAGGGGGCGCATATGGCTACACCTTC
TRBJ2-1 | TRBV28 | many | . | CASSFLNEQFF | TGTGCCAGCAGTTTTCTGAATGAGCAGTTCTTC
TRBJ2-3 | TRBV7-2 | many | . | CASSLAVEQGPQYF | TGTGCCAGCAGCTTGGCGGTGGAACAGGGTCCGCAGTATTTT
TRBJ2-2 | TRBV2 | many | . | CASRFQGSGELFF | TGTGCCAGCAGATTTCAGGGTTCCGGGGAGCTGTTTTTT
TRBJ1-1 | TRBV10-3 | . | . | CAIRGERLNTEAFF | TGTGCCATCAGGGGGGAGCGATTGAACACTGAAGCTTTCTTT
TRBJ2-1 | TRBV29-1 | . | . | CSVDSSRGDEQFF | TGCAGCGTTGACTCCTCACGAGGGGACGAGCAGTTCTTC
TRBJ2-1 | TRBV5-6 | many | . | CASSLRTFDQFF | TGTGCCAGCAGCTTGAGAACATTTGATCAGTTCTTC